These 27 T cell receptor beta chains were all obtained from the same sample, sequenced in a study of cytomegalovirus exposure and HLA in healthy donors. The study ran its PCR with 60 Vbeta and 13 Jbeta primers. Clones were sequenced by immunoSEQ multiplex PCR, and TCRdb holds only the in-frame ones, with some missing. The sample consists of some 96,000 clones, roughly 76% of them appearing once. Sequencing was performed on PBMCs. The receptors derive from a woman aged 55-69 years in good health and CMV-seropositive.

V usage is TRBV2 and J usage is TRBJ1-1; D uncertain. Trimming took 8 bases from V and 1 from J, leaving 14 bases between them. The CDR3 is 14 amino acids. Germline CDR1 SNHLY, CDR2 FYNNEI. The CDR3 sequence: CASRTRGGNTEAFF. CDR3 nucleotide sequence: TGTGCCAGCCGTACCCGGGGAGGGAACACTGAAGCTTTCTTT. The variable domain in full, with the rest retrieved from reference TRBV2 and TRBJ1-1, is EPEVTQTPSHQVTQMGQEVILRCVPISNHLYFYWYRQILGQKVEFLVSFYNNEISEKSEIFDDQFSVERPDGSNFTLKIRSTKLEDSAMYFCASRTRGGNTEAFFGQGTRLTVV.

The chain employs TRBV2 and TRBJ1-6; D is perhaps TRBD1 (6 bases). This CDR3 has 13 residues. CDR1 is SNHLY, CDR2 FYNNEI, per germline. Trimming shortened V by 6 bases and J by 12 bases, and 15 bases separated the two germline ends. The CDR3 here is CASRVVVGGPLHF. Here the CDR3 DNA reads TGTGCCAGCAGGGTCGTAGTAGGGGGACCCCTCCACTTT. Using reference TRBV2 and TRBJ1-6 for the parts outside the CDR3, the full variable domain is EPEVTQTPSHQVTQMGQEVILRCVPISNHLYFYWYRQILGQKVEFLVSFYNNEISEKSEIFDDQFSVERPDGSNFTLKIRSTKLEDSAMYFCASRVVVGGPLHFGNGTRLTVT.

This clone has only one observation. The chain employs TRBV5-1 and TRBJ2-7; the match to TRBD2 covers 12 bases. Germline-derived CDR1 and CDR2 are SGHRS and YFSETQ. The CDR3 consists of 15 residues. Germline trimming cut 4 bases from V and 6 bases from J; bases unmatched to any gene: 8. The CDR3 DNA sequence: TGCGCCAGCAGCCAAAAACTAGCGGGAGGCTTCGAGCAGTACTTC. Protein product: CASSQKLAGGFEQYF.

The J gene is TRBJ1-1, the V gene TRBV30; tentatively, D is TRBD1 (5 bases). The CDR3 loop spans 13 amino acids. Trimming stripped 3 bases from V and 2 bases from J, with 10 bases between. CDR1 and CDR2 from the germline V gene are GTSNPN and SVGIG (reference sequence). CDR3 coding DNA: TGTGCCTGGAGCAAGACAGTAAACACTGAAGCTTTCTTT. It specifies CAWSKTVNTEAFF.

J is TRBJ1-5 and V is TRBV7-9, with 7 nucleotides matching TRBD1. Germline V gene sequence: CDR1 SEHNR, CDR2 FQNEAQ (reference sequence). V trimming: 5 bases; J trimming: 2 bases; junction bases outside the gene matches: 3. The CDR3 loop spans 14 amino acids. Here the CDR3 reads CASSGTGGNQPQHF. DNA of the CDR3: TGTGCCAGCAGCGGCACAGGGGGCAATCAGCCCCAGCATTTT.

Points on this clone: Mismatch with germline at one junction end may stem from a read error. The V and J genes are TRBV20-1 and TRBJ2-1; a weak D match, TRBD2 (6 bases). CDR1 is DFQATT, CDR2 SNEGSKA, per germline (reference sequence). The CDR3 consists of 11 residues. CDR3 region: CSGKDYHEQFF. CDR3 sequence (DNA): TGCAGTGGGAAGGACTACCATGAGCAGTTCTTC.

The V and J genes are TRBV18 and TRBJ1-5; D unclear. The CDR3 spans 13 residues. V was trimmed by 1 base and J by 4 bases, leaving 5 bases between them. Germline V gives CDR1 KGHSH, CDR2 LQKENI. The CDR3 nucleotides are TGTGCCAGCTCACCACAGAGGAATCAGCCCCAGCATTTT. It encodes CASSPQRNQPQHF. The complete variable domain, with remaining parts taken from reference TRBV18 and TRBJ1-5, reads NAGVMQNPRHLVRRRGQEARLRCSPMKGHSHVYWYRQLPEEGLKFMVYLQKENIIDESGMPKERFSAEFPKEGPSILRIQQVVRGDSAAYFCASSPQRNQPQHFGDGTRLSIL.

This rearrangement joins TRBV6-5 to TRBJ1-2, with a weak D call TRBD1 (6 bases). Germline values: CDR1 MNHEY, CDR2 SVGAGI. V was pared by 2 bases and J by 3 bases, with 13 bases between. The CDR3 spans 15 residues. Here the CDR3 reads CASSYGGARDYGYTF. In nucleotides, the CDR3 is TGTGCCAGCAGTTACGGGGGGGCGCGAGACTATGGCTACACCTTC.

This clone was found a few times. The V gene is TRBV19, the J gene TRBJ2-6, with TRBD1 matching over 10 bases. CDR1 is LNHDA and CDR2 is SQIVND in the germline V gene (reference sequence). Trimming at V came to 2 bases and at J to 1 base, leaving 5 bases not matched to a gene. There are 18 residues in the CDR3. CDR3 nucleotides: TGTGCCAGTAGTATAACCGGGACAGGGGCTTCTGGGGCCAACGTCCTGACTTTC. This sequence encodes CASSITGTGASGANVLTF.

The chain carries TRBV5-1 and TRBJ2-2, with 10 bases matching TRBD2. In germline, CDR1 is SGHRS, CDR2 YFSETQ. Germline trimming cut 0 bases from V and 6 bases from J; bases unmatched to any gene: 8. This CDR3 has 17 amino acids. Written as DNA, the CDR3 is TGCGCCAGCAGCTTGGAACTAGCGGGGCCCCGTGCCGGGGAGCTGTTTTTT. The encoded protein is CASSLELAGPRAGELFF.

The chain recombines TRBV28 with TRBJ1-2; 7 bases match TRBD1. The germline CDR1 and CDR2 sequences are MDHEN and SYDVKM. The CDR3 loop spans 14 amino acids. V shed 7 bases and J 3 bases; nucleotides not matched to a gene: 8. The CDR3, as DNA: TGTGCCAGCACACAGGGGATCGTGGACTATGGCTACACCTTC. Translated: CASTQGIVDYGYTF.

The V and J genes are TRBV2 and TRBJ2-2, with 9 bases aligning to TRBD2. The CDR3 has 14 residues. CDR1 is SNHLY and CDR2 is FYNNEI in the germline V gene. V gave up 8 bases and J gave up 2 bases; unmatched junction bases: 3. The chain's CDR3 is CASQTSGNTGELFF. The CDR3 region has the DNA TGTGCCAGCCAGACTAGCGGTAACACCGGGGAGCTGTTTTTT.

The rearrangement uses TRBV1 and TRBJ2-1; the table assigns TRBD2, which was not confirmed against the DNA. TRBV1 corresponds to a pseudogene. The CDR3 loop spans 15 amino acids. The CDR3 DNA reads TGCACCAGCAGCCCCGAGCGGGAGAGCCACAATGAGCAGTTCTTC. Protein product: CTSSPERESHNEQFF.

This chain joins TRBV5-1 and TRBJ2-7; 7 bases line up with TRBD2. The CDR3 spans 14 residues. Germline V gene sequence: CDR1 SGHRS, CDR2 YFSETQ. V lost 0 bases, J lost 4 bases, and 4 bases stayed unmatched. CDR3 region: CASSLDQGGYEQYF. CDR3 DNA: TGCGCCAGCAGCTTGGACCAGGGAGGGTACGAGCAGTACTTC.

This clone has a handful of counts. This sequence joins TRBV5-1 and TRBJ1-1; 12 bases fit TRBD1. The CDR3 length is 15 residues. V lost 0 bases, J lost 7 bases, and 4 bases stayed unmatched. Germline V gene lookup returns CDR1 SGHRS and CDR2 YFSETQ. The CDR3: CASSLAGTGGYEAFF. CDR3 nucleotide sequence: TGCGCCAGCAGCTTGGCCGGGACAGGGGGCTATGAAGCTTTCTTT.

This clone turned up a few times. The chain recombines TRBV6-6 with TRBJ2-7; 11 nucleotides agree with TRBD2. Germline CDR1 MNHNY, CDR2 SVGAGI (reference sequence). V lost 6 bases and J lost 2; bases outside the gene matches: 6. CDR3 size: 15 residues. The CDR3 DNA reads as TGTGCCAGCAGAACCGGGACTAGCGGACCCTACGAGCAGTACTTC. Amino acids: CASRTGTSGPYEQYF.

V is TRBV10-3 and J is TRBJ2-1; D unclear. The CDR3 runs 14 residues. The V end was cut by 4 bases, the J end by 8 bases, with 15 bases between. Germline CDR1 and CDR2: ENHRY and SYGVKD. DNA for the CDR3: TGTGCCATCAGTGGGGTCTCCGCGGCGGATGAGCAGTTCTTC. It yields the protein CAISGVSAADEQFF.

This clone showed up just a few times. This chain connects TRBV5-1 to TRBJ2-7, with D hard to call. The V end was cut by 7 bases, the J end by 5 bases, with 19 bases between. This CDR3 comprises 14 residues. CDR1 and CDR2 from the germline V gene are SGHRS and YFSETQ. The CDR3 here is CASRTGDLGDEQYF. Here the CDR3 DNA reads TGCGCCAGCCGAACCGGAGACTTAGGAGACGAGCAGTACTTC.

The chain uses TRBV30 and TRBJ2-2; D might be TRBD1 (5 bases). This CDR3 contains 14 residues. The germline V and J ends were trimmed by 2 bases and 3 bases, with 10 bases remaining between them. The germline V gene has CDR1 GTSNPN and CDR2 SVGIG (reference sequence). This CDR3 is CAWSRGTYTGELFF. As DNA, the CDR3 is TGTGCCTGGAGTAGGGGAACCTACACCGGGGAGCTGTTTTTT.

This clone has a single count. The V call is TRBV19, the J call TRBJ1-5, with 7 bases identical to TRBD1. V gave up 4 bases and J gave up 6 bases; unmatched junction bases: 12. The CDR3 is 16 amino acids. The germline gives CDR1 LNHDA, CDR2 SQIVND (reference sequence). CDR3 nucleotide sequence: TGTGCCAGTAGTACACCCGGGACAGTGTGGGGTCAGCCCCAGCATTTT. It is translated as CASSTPGTVWGQPQHF. Drawing the rest from reference TRBV19 and TRBJ1-5, the complete variable domain is DGGITQSPKYLFRKEGQNVTLSCEQNLNHDAMYWYRQDPGQGLRLIYYSQIVNDFQKGDIAEGYSVSREKKESFPLTVTSAQKNPTAFYLCASSTPGTVWGQPQHFGDGTRLSIL.

This clone was found once. J is TRBJ1-2 and V is TRBV7-8; the match to TRBD1 covers 9 bases. Germline V gene data show CDR1 as SGHVS and CDR2 as FQNEAQ. This CDR3 comprises 15 residues. The trim removed 5 bases at V and 3 bases at J, leaving 7 bases unmatched. CDR3 amino acids: CASSPSGQGDYGYTF. CDR3 coding DNA: TGTGCCAGCAGCCCATCGGGACAGGGTGACTATGGCTACACCTTC.

This chain connects TRBV5-5 to TRBJ1-5, with 10 bases fitting TRBD1. The germline gives CDR1 SGHKS, CDR2 YYEKEE (reference sequence). The CDR3 covers 15 residues. The V segment lost 1 base and the J segment 4 bases; nucleotides outside the gene matches: 2. The CDR3 protein is CASSLSGQGNQPQHF. The CDR3 DNA follows: TGTGCCAGCAGCTTGTCGGGACAGGGGAATCAGCCCCAGCATTTT.

The V gene is TRBV12-5, the J gene TRBJ1-1; the D gene is possibly TRBD1 (5 bases). This CDR3 region has 12 residues. Trimming pared 6 bases from V and 5 bases from J, leaving 10 bases between. Per the germline V gene, CDR1 is LGHNT and CDR2 is FRNRAP. The CDR3 sequence is CASGDTRTEAFF. The DNA for the CDR3 is TGTGCTAGTGGGGACACAAGGACTGAAGCTTTCTTT. Together with reference TRBV12-5 and TRBJ1-1, the CDR3 gives the full variable domain: DARVTQTPRHKVTEMGQEVTMRCQPILGHNTVFWYRQTMMQGLELLAYFRNRAPLDDSGMPKDRFSAEMPDATLATLKIQPSEPRDSAVYFCASGDTRTEAFFGQGTRLTVV.

This chain uses TRBV28 with TRBJ1-5; 7 bases line up with TRBD1. This CDR3 spans 16 amino acids. Trimming cost V 4 bases and J 4 bases; bases outside gene matches: 10. The V gene's germline CDR1 is MDHEN and CDR2 SYDVKM. CDR3 DNA sequence: TGTGCCAGCAGTTCTGCCGGGACAGCAATTAATCAGCCCCAGCATTTT. Translation: CASSSAGTAINQPQHF.

The chain carries TRBV6-5 and TRBJ1-5, with D perhaps TRBD1 (6 bases). Looked up from germline, CDR1 is MNHEY and CDR2 is SVGAGI. CDR3 size: 14 residues. Deletions cut 5 bases from V and 7 bases from J, with 15 bases between. CDR3 region: CASSAFQGKQPQHF. The CDR3 DNA reads as TGTGCCAGCAGTGCCTTTCAGGGGAAACAGCCCCAGCATTTT.

The gene calls are TRBV4-1 and TRBJ2-7; TRBD2 is a possible D gene (6 bases). CDR3 length equals 15 residues. Deletions cut 3 bases from V and 3 bases from J, with 15 bases between. CDR1 is MGHRA and CDR2 is YSYEKL in the germline V gene. The CDR3 DNA reads TGCGCCAGCAGCCAGGGTAGCGGAAAGAACTACGAGCAGTACTTC. Translated: CASSQGSGKNYEQYF.

The chain has TRBV5-1 and TRBJ1-1; D is perhaps TRBD1 (6 bases). The V gene lost 3 bases and the J gene lost 1 base, with 13 bases spanning the gap. The germline gives CDR1 SGHRS, CDR2 YFSETQ. This CDR3 is built from 15 residues. CDR3 region: CASSSAGTQNTEAFF. CDR3 DNA sequence: TGCGCCAGCAGCTCTGCCGGGACACAGAACACTGAAGCTTTCTTT.